Listed here is a single T cell receptor beta chain. Its antigen is currently unknown. The data derive from a study of cytomegalovirus exposure and HLA in healthy donors. Study conclusions and caveats: Among TCR beta chains, those listed as cytomegalovirus-associated numbered roughly 150.

13 Jbeta primers and 60 Vbeta primers were used for the PCR. Using immunoSEQ multiplex PCR, the repertoire was profiled, and TCRdb retains in-frame clones only, with some absent. Of more than 95,000 clones listed, approximately 17% are singletons. The length of the CDR3 is 15 residues. Looked up from germline, CDR1 is SGHAT and CDR2 is FQNNGV. V was trimmed by 1 base and J by 7 bases, leaving 17 bases between them. This chain links TRBV11-2 with TRBJ2-7, with D perhaps matching TRBD2 (6 bases). Material: PBMCs. This receptor was identified in a female donor in good health and CMV-seropositive. CDR3 sequence: CASSLGYRDWEEQYF. As DNA, the CDR3 is TGTGCCAGCAGCTTAGGGTATCGGGACTGGGAAGAGCAGTACTTC.